Listed below are T cell receptor beta chains from one sample, sequenced in a study of T cells in Graves' hyperthyroidism and ophthalmopathy. One entry per CDR3 protein, called by TCRdb with MiXCR from the multiplex PCR reads. This sample has around 450,000 distinct CDR3 sequences, with roughly an eighth found just once. The sample taken for sequencing was blood. The source is a woman between 18 and 29 years old with Graves' hyperthyroidism. Each CDR3 is given with its conserved first and last residue. A D gene is named only where the DNA matches it firmly. Only some rows state a clone size, as once, few, many or a class for expanded clones.

v_gene,d_gene,abundance,j_gene,CDR3aa,CDR3nt
TRBV25-1,.,.,TRBJ1-4,CASSEFGLGNEKLFF,TGTGCCAGCAGTGAATTTGGGTTGGGTAATGAAAAACTGTTTTTT
TRBV30,.,few,TRBJ2-3,CAWSVLDTQYF,TGTGCCTGGAGTGTATTAGATACGCAGTATTTT
TRBV7-9,TRBD2,.,TRBJ2-7,CASSLATGGFSYEQYF,TGTGCCAGCAGCTTAGCTACGGGAGGTTTTTCGTACGAGCAGTACTTC
TRBV12-3/TRBV12-4,TRBD2,many,TRBJ2-3,CASTLSGSSGDTQYF,TGTGCCAGCACCTTAAGCGGGAGTAGTGGAGATACGCAGTATTTT
TRBV28,TRBD1,many,TRBJ2-1,CASSLTGGASSYNEQFF,TGTGCCAGCAGCTTGACAGGGGGCGCGAGCTCCTACAATGAGCAGTTCTTC
TRBV20-1,.,many,TRBJ2-7,CSARGREDYEQYF,TGCAGTGCTAGGGGCAGGGAGGACTACGAGCAGTACTTC
TRBV11-2,.,many,TRBJ1-3,CASSEGHSFSGNTIYF,TGTGCCAGCAGCGAGGGACACTCCTTCTCTGGAAACACCATATATTTT
TRBV4-3,.,few,TRBJ2-1,CASSRDPGPPGNEQFF,TGCGCCAGCAGCCGGGACCCAGGTCCCCCCGGCAATGAGCAGTTCTTC
TRBV9,.,few,TRBJ1-3,CASSVDSVYSGNTIYF,TGTGCCAGCAGCGTAGATTCAGTATACTCTGGAAACACCATATATTTT
TRBV27,.,.,TRBJ2-3,CASTPRNTDTQYF,TGTGCCAGCACCCCTAGAAACACAGATACGCAGTATTTT
TRBV30,.,few,TRBJ2-3,CAWSVQGGDTQYF,TGTGCCTGGAGTGTACAGGGGGGGGATACGCAGTATTTT
TRBV7-9,TRBD2,.,TRBJ2-3,CASSHPPGTSGYTDTQYF,TGTGCCAGCAGCCATCCTCCCGGGACTAGCGGGTACACAGATACGCAGTATTTT
TRBV28,.,many,TRBJ2-4,CASMGQVNIQYF,TGTGCCAGCATGGGGCAGGTTAACATTCAGTACTTC
TRBV7-9,TRBD1,.,TRBJ1-6,CASSPTGVGAPLHF,TGTGCCAGCAGCCCTACAGGGGTTGGAGCTCCCCTCCACTTT
TRBV7-2,.,many,TRBJ2-1,CASSSGQSSYNEQFF,TGTGCCAGCAGCTCTGGACAGTCGAGCTACAATGAGCAGTTCTTC
TRBV28,.,many,TRBJ2-7,CASSFEGPERGEQYF,TGTGCCAGCAGTTTCGAAGGCCCAGAACGGGGCGAGCAGTACTTC
TRBV29-1,TRBD1,.,TRBJ2-7,CSVRQGVVEQYF,TGCAGCGTTAGACAGGGGGTCGTCGAGCAGTACTTC
TRBV2,TRBD2,.,TRBJ2-2,CASSAPGGGELFF,TGTGCCAGCAGTGCCCCGGGGGGCGGGGAGCTGTTTTTT
TRBV7-9,TRBD2,many,TRBJ2-1,CASSSGLASEQFF,TGTGCCAGCAGCTCGGGACTAGCGTCCGAGCAGTTCTTC
TRBV14,.,.,TRBJ2-1,CASSQVRGHEQFF,TGTGCCAGCAGCCAAGTGAGGGGCCATGAGCAGTTCTTC
TRBV5-1,.,many,TRBJ1-6,CASSPDGRSNSPLHF,TGCGCCAGCAGCCCGGATGGACGGAGTAATTCACCCCTCCACTTT
TRBV7-9,.,many,TRBJ2-5,CASSPSRNQETQYF,TGTGCCAGCAGCCCATCTAGAAACCAAGAGACCCAGTACTTC